These 14 T cell receptor beta chains were sequenced from one sample in a study of blood T cell repertoires in COVID-19 (dated by TCRdb to between 2020 and 2021). Libraries were constructed by the immunoSEQ multiplex PCR assay. The immuneACCESS repertoire file appears here via TCRdb, limited to in-frame rearrangements. These files lack a portion of the clones; in checked studies, under half of the deficit traces to unresolved V genes, and the cause of the others is not known. In all, the sample holds 200,000 to 300,000 clones, and about 87% of those were seen once. The ten largest account for 1% to 1.5% of the sample. The specimen sequenced was PBMCs or T cells enriched from blood (not recorded which). The receptor source for this set is a woman between 40 and 50 years old with acute COVID-19.

This chain connects TRBV28 to TRBJ1-1, with TRBD1 as a possible D gene (5 bases). The CDR3 spans 13 residues. V was shortened by 5 bases and J by 13 bases, with 20 bases between the two germline ends. CDR1 and CDR2 from the germline V gene are MDHEN and SYDVKM. The CDR3 DNA sequence: TGTGCCAGCAGTGTCGGGACTTCAAAGAGCGGTTTCTTT. This codes for CASSVGTSKSGFF.

The chain carries TRBV11-2 and TRBJ2-1; D gene unclear. In germline, CDR1 is SGHAT, CDR2 FQNNGV. The CDR3 runs to 16 residues. Trimming took off 1 base at V and 2 bases at J, with 12 bases between the two ends. The CDR3 is CASSLVGAPTYNEQFF. The CDR3, as DNA: TGTGCCAGCAGCTTAGTAGGAGCGCCAACCTACAATGAGCAGTTCTTC.

The CDR3 coding sequence is TGTGCCAGCAGCTTGACAGGGACGAATGGCTACACCTTC. Translating it yields CASSLTGTNGYTF. The chain couples TRBV7-9 to TRBJ1-2; 7 bases agree with TRBD1. This CDR3 has 13 amino acids. The germline gives CDR1 SEHNR, CDR2 FQNEAQ (reference sequence). Unmatched junction bases numbered 4, after V lost 3 bases and J lost 6 bases.

The chain is built from TRBV3-1 (or the pseudogene TRBV3-2) and TRBJ1-1; D unclear. CDR3 length: 14 residues. Germline V lookup: CDR1 LGHDT, CDR2 YNNKEL (reference sequence). Between the trimmed V and J ends, which lost 2 bases and 1 base, there was a span of 8 bases. CDR3 sequence reads: CASSQQVQNTEAFF. DNA for the CDR3: TGTGCCAGCAGCCAACAGGTACAGAACACTGAAGCTTTCTTT.

The chain recombines TRBV6-5 with TRBJ2-1, with 11 bases lining up with TRBD2. Germline assignment: CDR1 MNHEY and CDR2 SVGAGI. The CDR3 extends over 14 amino acids. The V gene end was trimmed by 5 bases and the J gene end by 6 bases; junction bases not matched to a gene: 3. CDR3 region: CASSPGTSGNEQFF. CDR3 nucleotides: TGTGCCAGCAGTCCAGGGACTAGCGGCAATGAGCAGTTCTTC.

The chain is built from TRBV7-2 and TRBJ1-1; 12 bases are a match to TRBD1. The junction had 3 bases not matched to a gene; V was cut back by 1 base and J by 3 bases. Germline V gene lookup returns CDR1 SGHTA and CDR2 FQGNSA. The CDR3 is 16 residues long. The CDR3 loop is CASSLVGQGAYTEAFF. CDR3 nucleotides: TGTGCCAGCAGCTTAGTGGGACAGGGGGCGTACACTGAAGCTTTCTTT.

The J gene is TRBJ1-1, the V gene TRBV5-1, with 8 bases identical to TRBD1. The germline V gene encodes CDR1 SGHRS and CDR2 YFSETQ. The CDR3 contains 14 residues. The J segment lost 4 bases and the V segment lost 5 bases, leaving 7 bases of the junction unmatched. The CDR3 here is CASSSGQGFTEAFF. CDR3 in DNA: TGCGCCAGCAGTTCCGGACAGGGTTTCACTGAAGCTTTCTTT.

J is TRBJ1-4 and V is TRBV29-1, with 10 bases aligning to TRBD1. CDR3 length: 13 residues. Unmatched junction bases numbered 6, after V lost 7 bases and J lost 7 bases. Per germline, CDR1 SQVTM and CDR2 ANQGSEA. The CDR3 DNA reads TGCAGCGCCTCCCGGGACAGGGGTGAAAAACTGTTTTTT. Protein: CSASRDRGEKLFF.

This clone was found a few times. CDR3 DNA sequence: TGCGCCAGCAGCACGACTAGCCCAGCCTACGAGCAGTACTTC. This gives the protein CASSTTSPAYEQYF. The chain joins TRBV5-1 to TRBJ2-7; 7 bases match TRBD2. V dropped 4 bases and J dropped 2; count of bases not matched to a gene: 6. The germline CDR1 and CDR2 sequences are SGHRS and YFSETQ. The CDR3 runs 14 residues.

CDR3 coding DNA: TGCAGCGTCTCACAACAAGAGACCCAGTACTTC. Its protein product is CSVSQQETQYF. This rearrangement joins TRBV29-1 to TRBJ2-5; D gene unclear. CDR1 is SQVTM, CDR2 ANQGSEA, per germline. Trimming stripped 6 bases from V and 2 bases from J, with 7 bases between. CDR3 size: 11 residues.

V usage is TRBV6-5 and J usage is TRBJ2-7, with a weak D call TRBD1 (6 bases). V lost 5 bases to trimming and J lost 7 bases, with 21 bases between them. Per the germline V gene, CDR1 is MNHEY and CDR2 is SVGAGI. The CDR3 runs 15 residues. As DNA, the CDR3 is TGTGCCAGCAGTCCTTCCGGGACATCGGCGGAAGAGCAGTACGTC. Residues: CASSPSGTSAEEQYV.

The chain is built from TRBV6-2 or TRBV6-3 and TRBJ1-4, with TRBD1 identical over 10 bases. This CDR3 is 16 amino acids long. V dropped 5 bases and J dropped 8; count of bases not matched to a gene: 11. Germline V gene sequence: CDR1 MNHEY, CDR2 SVGEGT. CDR3 sequence: CASSNRDRGGEEKLFF. The CDR3 nucleotides read TGTGCCAGCAGTAACCGGGACAGGGGAGGAGAGGAAAAACTGTTTTTT.

This clone was detected once. At the DNA level, this CDR3 is encoded by other sequences in the same sample as well. The chain employs TRBV18 and TRBJ1-1; D is undetermined. CDR3 length equals 14 residues. V lost 3 bases to trimming and J lost 0 bases, with 8 bases between them. Looked up from germline, CDR1 is KGHSH and CDR2 is LQKENI. The CDR3, as DNA: TGTGCCAGCTCACCGGCAGCGTTGAACACTGAAGCTTTCTTT. This sequence encodes CASSPAALNTEAFF.

V is TRBV19 and J is TRBJ1-5; no firm D call. The CDR3 contains 12 residues. With 7 bases removed from V and 3 bases from J, the gap between germline ends came to 7 bases. Per the germline V gene, CDR1 is LNHDA and CDR2 is SQIVND (reference sequence). CDR3 coding DNA: TGTGCCAGTAAGGACTACAATCAGCCCCAGCATTTT. Protein: CASKDYNQPQHF.